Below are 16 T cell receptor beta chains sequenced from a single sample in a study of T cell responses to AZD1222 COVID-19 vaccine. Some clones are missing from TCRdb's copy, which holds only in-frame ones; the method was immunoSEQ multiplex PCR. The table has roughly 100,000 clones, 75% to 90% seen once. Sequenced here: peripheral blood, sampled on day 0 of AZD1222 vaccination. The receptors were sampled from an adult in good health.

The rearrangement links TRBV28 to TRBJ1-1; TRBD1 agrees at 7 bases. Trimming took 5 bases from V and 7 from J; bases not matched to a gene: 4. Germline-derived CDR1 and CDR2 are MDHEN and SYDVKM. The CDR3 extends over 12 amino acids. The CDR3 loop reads CASSPGQFEAFF. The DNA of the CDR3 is TGTGCCAGCAGTCCGGGACAGTTTGAAGCTTTCTTT.

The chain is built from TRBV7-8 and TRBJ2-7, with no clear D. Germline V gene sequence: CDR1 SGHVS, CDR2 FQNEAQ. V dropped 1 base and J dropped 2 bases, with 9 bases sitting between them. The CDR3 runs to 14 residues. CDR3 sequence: CASSLEGWTYEQYF. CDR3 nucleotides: TGTGCCAGCAGCTTAGAAGGTTGGACCTACGAGCAGTACTTC.

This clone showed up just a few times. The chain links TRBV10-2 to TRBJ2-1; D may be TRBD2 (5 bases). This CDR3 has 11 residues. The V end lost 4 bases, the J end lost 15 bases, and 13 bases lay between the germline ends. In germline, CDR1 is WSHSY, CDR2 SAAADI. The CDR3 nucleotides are TGCGCCAGCAGTGCGGTCGGGGTTCTGTTCTTC. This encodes CASSAVGVLFF.

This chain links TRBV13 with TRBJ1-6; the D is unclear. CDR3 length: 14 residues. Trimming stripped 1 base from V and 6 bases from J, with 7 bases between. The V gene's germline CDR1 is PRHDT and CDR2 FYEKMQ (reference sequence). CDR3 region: CASSLDPFNSPLHF. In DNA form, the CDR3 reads TGTGCCAGCAGCTTAGACCCTTTTAATTCACCCCTCCACTTT.

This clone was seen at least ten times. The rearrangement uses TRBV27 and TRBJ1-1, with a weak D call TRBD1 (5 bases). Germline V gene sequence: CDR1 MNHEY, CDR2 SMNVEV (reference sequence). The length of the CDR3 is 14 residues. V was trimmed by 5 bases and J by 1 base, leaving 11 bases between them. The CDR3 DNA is TGTGCCAGCAGTCCCCGGGGCAAGAACACTGAAGCTTTCTTT. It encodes CASSPRGKNTEAFF.

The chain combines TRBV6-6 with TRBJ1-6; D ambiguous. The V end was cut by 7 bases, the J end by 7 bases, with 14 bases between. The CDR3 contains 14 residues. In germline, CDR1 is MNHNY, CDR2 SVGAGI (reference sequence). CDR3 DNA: TGTGCCAGCATTTCCGGGTCTAGCAATTCACCCCTCCACTTT. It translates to CASISGSSNSPLHF.

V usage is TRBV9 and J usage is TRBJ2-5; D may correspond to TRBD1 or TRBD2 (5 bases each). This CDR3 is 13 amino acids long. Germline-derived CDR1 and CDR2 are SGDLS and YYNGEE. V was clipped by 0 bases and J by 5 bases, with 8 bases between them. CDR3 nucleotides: TGTGCCAGCAGCGTAGACTGGGGGGAGACCCAGTACTTC. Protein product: CASSVDWGETQYF.

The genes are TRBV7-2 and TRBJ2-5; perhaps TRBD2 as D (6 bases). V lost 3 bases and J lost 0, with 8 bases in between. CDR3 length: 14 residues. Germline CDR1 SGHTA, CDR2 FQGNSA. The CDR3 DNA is TGTGCCAGCAGCTTCCGGGGGAACCAAGAGACCCAGTACTTC. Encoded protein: CASSFRGNQETQYF.

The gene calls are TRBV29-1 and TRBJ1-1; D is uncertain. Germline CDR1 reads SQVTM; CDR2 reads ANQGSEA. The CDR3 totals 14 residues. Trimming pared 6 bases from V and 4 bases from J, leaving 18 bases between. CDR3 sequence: CSVHFGEPGTEAFF. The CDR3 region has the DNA TGCAGCGTCCACTTCGGGGAGCCAGGCACTGAAGCTTTCTTT.

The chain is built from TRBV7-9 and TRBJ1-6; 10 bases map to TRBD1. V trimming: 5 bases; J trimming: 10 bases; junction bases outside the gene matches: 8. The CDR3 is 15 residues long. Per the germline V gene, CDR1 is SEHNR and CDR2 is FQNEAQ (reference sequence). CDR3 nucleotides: TGTGCCAGCAGCCCGGAGACAGGGGGCAGGTCACCCCTCCACTTT. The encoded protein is CASSPETGGRSPLHF.

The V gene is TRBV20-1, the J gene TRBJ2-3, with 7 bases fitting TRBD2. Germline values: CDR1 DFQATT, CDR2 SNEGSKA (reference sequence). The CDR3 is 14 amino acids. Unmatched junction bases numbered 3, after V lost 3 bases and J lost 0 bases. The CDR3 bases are TGCAGTGCTAGTCGGGAGGTCAGCACAGATACGCAGTATTTT. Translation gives CSASREVSTDTQYF.

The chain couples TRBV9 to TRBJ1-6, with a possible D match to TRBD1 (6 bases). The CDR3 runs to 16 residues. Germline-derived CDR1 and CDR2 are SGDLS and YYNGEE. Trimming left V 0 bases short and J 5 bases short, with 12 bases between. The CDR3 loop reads CASSVGGGLNNSPLHF. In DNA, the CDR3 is TGTGCCAGCAGCGTAGGAGGGGGTTTGAATAATTCACCCCTCCACTTT.

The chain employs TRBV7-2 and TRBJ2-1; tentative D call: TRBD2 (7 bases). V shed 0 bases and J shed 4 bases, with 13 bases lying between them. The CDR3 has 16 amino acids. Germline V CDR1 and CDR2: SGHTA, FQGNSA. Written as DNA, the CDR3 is TGTGCCAGCAGCTTAGCGTTGGGGGGGGCGTACAATGAGCAGTTCTTC. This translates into CASSLALGGAYNEQFF. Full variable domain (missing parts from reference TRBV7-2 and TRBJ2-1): GAGVSQSPSNKVTEKGKDVELRCDPISGHTALYWYRQSLGQGLEFLIYFQGNSAPDKSGLPSDRFSAERTGGSVSTLTIQRTQQEDSAVYLCASSLALGGAYNEQFFGPGTRLTVL.

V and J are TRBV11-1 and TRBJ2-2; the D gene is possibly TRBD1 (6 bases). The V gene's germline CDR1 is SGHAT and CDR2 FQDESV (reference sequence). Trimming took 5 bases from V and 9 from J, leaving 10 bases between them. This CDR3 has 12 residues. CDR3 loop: CASSPQGRELFF. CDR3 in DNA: TGTGCCAGCAGCCCACAGGGAAGGGAGCTGTTTTTT.

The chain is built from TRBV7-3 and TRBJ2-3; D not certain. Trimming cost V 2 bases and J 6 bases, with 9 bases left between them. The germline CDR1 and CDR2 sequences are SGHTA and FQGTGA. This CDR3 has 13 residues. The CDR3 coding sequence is TGTGCCAGCAGCTTAGGTGTTTCGGATACGCAGTATTTT. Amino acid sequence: CASSLGVSDTQYF.

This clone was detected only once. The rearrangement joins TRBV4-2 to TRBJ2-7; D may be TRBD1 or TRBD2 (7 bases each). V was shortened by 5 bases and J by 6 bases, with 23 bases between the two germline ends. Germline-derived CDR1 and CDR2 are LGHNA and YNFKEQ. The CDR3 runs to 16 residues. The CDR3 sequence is CASSERAGQMSLEQYF. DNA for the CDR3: TGTGCCAGCAGCGAACGAGCGGGACAGATGTCTCTCGAGCAGTACTTC.